The 21 T cell receptor beta chains below come from one sample, sequenced in a study of neurological immune-mediated disorders. Using its own MiXCR run on the 5' RACE reads, TCRdb lists one record per CDR3 protein. This repertoire shows approximately 43,000 distinct CDR3 sequences, roughly 2.5% found once; its top ten account for roughly 12%. Specimen: PBMCs. These receptors came from a man aged 30 to 39 with multiple sclerosis.

The sample holds many counts of this clonotype. V is TRBV3-1 and J is TRBJ2-3, with D unresolved. Germline V lookup: CDR1 LGHDT, CDR2 YNNKEL (reference sequence). This CDR3 has 12 amino acids. The V and J ends lost 4 bases and 6 bases respectively, with 8 bases between them. The CDR3 nucleotides read TGTGCCAGCAGCCGGGTCCCCGATACGCAGTATTTT. Residues: CASSRVPDTQYF.

This clonotype was seen at least ten times. This chain joins TRBV20-1 and TRBJ2-5, with 15 positions matching TRBD2. Germline loops: CDR1 DFQATT, CDR2 SNEGSKA (reference sequence). V dropped 6 bases and J dropped 2; count of bases not matched to a gene: 1. This CDR3 contains 14 residues. The DNA for the CDR3 is TGCAGTGCGGGACTAGCGGGGGGACAAGAGACCCAGTACTTC. Amino acid sequence: CSAGLAGGQETQYF.

This clonotype was recorded many times. This CDR3 reads CASRLRGSRAFF. The CDR3 region has the DNA TGTGCCAGCAGATTACGAGGCAGCCGGGCTTTCTTT. This chain links TRBV6-5 with TRBJ1-1; D gene ambiguous. With 6 bases removed from V and 11 bases from J, the gap between germline ends came to 16 bases. The CDR3 is 12 amino acids. CDR1 is MNHEY, CDR2 SVGAGI, per germline.

This clonotype was seen repeatedly, ten times or more. The CDR3 nucleotides read TGTGCCATCAGTCCTGGGGATGGCTACACCTTC. Translation: CAISPGDGYTF. The chain recombines TRBV10-3 with TRBJ1-2; D uncertain. Germline CDR1 and CDR2: ENHRY and SYGVKD. This CDR3 has 11 amino acids. V lost 5 bases and J lost 6, with 7 bases in between.

This clonotype has ten or more counts. This chain joins TRBV27 and TRBJ2-1; D not resolved. V gave up 6 bases and J gave up 7 bases, with 19 bases separating them. The V gene's germline CDR1 is MNHEY and CDR2 SMNVEV (reference sequence). The length of the CDR3 is 15 residues. CDR3 nucleotide sequence: TGTGCCAGCAGCCTTGAGTTCGGCGCAGGAAATGAGCAGTTCTTC. The encoded protein is CASSLEFGAGNEQFF.

This clonotype appeared many times. The J gene is TRBJ2-7, the V gene TRBV3-1; D remains unclear. This CDR3 spans 12 amino acids. With 1 base removed from V and 2 bases from J, the gap between germline ends came to 3 bases. CDR1 LGHDT and CDR2 YNNKEL come from the germline V gene (reference sequence). For the CDR3, the DNA is TGTGCCAGCAGCCAAGTTACCTACGAGCAGTACTTC. The encoded protein is CASSQVTYEQYF.

Many counts were recorded for this clonotype. The rearrangement links TRBV5-1 to TRBJ1-1; no firm D call. The V gene lost 6 bases and the J gene lost 2 bases, with 14 bases spanning the gap. The CDR3 is made up of 14 amino acids. In germline, CDR1 is SGHRS, CDR2 YFSETQ. The CDR3 sequence is CASKNGGPNTEAFF. The CDR3 coding sequence is TGCGCCAGCAAGAACGGAGGGCCAAACACTGAAGCTTTCTTT.

This clonotype occurred many times. This sequence joins TRBV10-3 and TRBJ1-2; D unresolved. Trimming shortened V by 3 bases and J by 0 bases, and 8 bases separated the two germline ends. This CDR3 comprises 14 residues. Germline CDR1 ENHRY, CDR2 SYGVKD. CDR3 in amino acids: CAISERATNYGYTF. DNA for the CDR3: TGTGCCATCAGTGAAAGGGCCACTAACTATGGCTACACCTTC.

At least ten counts were recorded for this clonotype. V and J are TRBV20-1 and TRBJ2-5, with no clear D. This CDR3 contains 11 residues. V was clipped by 0 bases and J by 4 bases, with 3 bases between them. Germline V gene data show CDR1 as DFQATT and CDR2 as SNEGSKA (reference sequence). CDR3 region: CSARDLETQYF. DNA for the CDR3: TGCAGTGCTAGAGATCTAGAGACCCAGTACTTC.

This clonotype has ten or more counts. The CDR3 sequence is CASSLQGWGEQFF. The DNA of the CDR3 is TGTGCCAGCAGCTTGCAGGGTTGGGGTGAGCAGTTCTTC. The chain combines TRBV5-5 with TRBJ2-1; D perhaps matches TRBD1 (5 bases). Trimming stripped 1 base from V and 9 bases from J, with 11 bases between. Germline V gene lookup returns CDR1 SGHKS and CDR2 YYEKEE (reference sequence). This CDR3 is 13 amino acids long.

This clonotype was seen ten or more times. The chain employs TRBV5-1 and TRBJ2-7; 8 bases match TRBD2. CDR3 length: 16 residues. CDR1 is SGHRS and CDR2 is YFSETQ in the germline V gene. V trimming: 1 base; J trimming: 0 bases; junction bases outside the gene matches: 6. The CDR3 here is CASSLRRGALSYEQYF. CDR3 sequence (DNA): TGCGCCAGCAGCTTGCGGCGGGGGGCCCTCTCCTACGAGCAGTACTTC.

This clonotype was observed many times. The chain employs TRBV20-1 and TRBJ2-7, with TRBD2 matching over 13 bases. The CDR3 is made up of 16 amino acids. Germline assignment: CDR1 DFQATT and CDR2 SNEGSKA (reference sequence). The J segment lost 2 bases and the V segment lost 6 bases, leaving 10 bases of the junction unmatched. The CDR3 region has the DNA TGCAGTGCACCCCCCGGACTAGCGGGAGACCCCTACGAGCAGTACTTC. Its translation is CSAPPGLAGDPYEQYF.

This clonotype came up many times. This rearrangement joins TRBV5-1 to TRBJ1-1; TRBD1 matches at 10 bases. This CDR3 is 17 amino acids long. Germline V gives CDR1 SGHRS, CDR2 YFSETQ. V shed 0 bases and J 1 base; nucleotides not matched to a gene: 6. The DNA of the CDR3 is TGCGCCAGCAGCTTGGCGGACAGGGGGTTTGGGAACACTGAAGCTTTCTTT. The encoded protein is CASSLADRGFGNTEAFF. Supplemented by reference TRBV5-1 and TRBJ1-1, the full variable domain reads KAGVTQTPRYLIKTRGQQVTLSCSPISGHRSVSWYQQTPGQGLQFLFEYFSETQRNKGNFPGRFSGRQFSNSRSEMNVSTLELGDSALYLCASSLADRGFGNTEAFFGQGTRLTVV.

The table lists this clonotype with a few counts. The chain links TRBV18 to TRBJ2-5, with D unclear. Trimming shortened V by 3 bases and J by 3 bases, and 11 bases separated the two germline ends. This CDR3 spans 14 amino acids. CDR1 and CDR2 from the germline V gene are KGHSH and LQKENI. The CDR3 is CASSPARAEETQYF. For the CDR3, the DNA is TGTGCCAGCTCACCGGCTCGGGCAGAAGAGACCCAGTACTTC.

This clonotype was observed many times. The rearrangement uses TRBV4-1 and TRBJ2-7, with TRBD1 matching over 11 bases. The J segment lost 5 bases and the V segment lost 4 bases, leaving 4 bases of the junction unmatched. The germline CDR1 and CDR2 sequences are MGHRA and YSYEKL. The CDR3 covers 14 residues. For the CDR3, the DNA is TGCGCCAGCAGCCTGGGACAGGGGGGCGACGAGCAGTACTTC. Its translation: CASSLGQGGDEQYF.

This clonotype was detected ten times or more. The V gene is TRBV20-1, the J gene TRBJ2-2, with TRBD2 matching over 7 bases. The V gene end was trimmed by 6 bases and the J gene end by 5 bases; junction bases not matched to a gene: 12. CDR3 size: 15 residues. The germline V gene encodes CDR1 DFQATT and CDR2 SNEGSKA (reference sequence). The DNA for the CDR3 is TGCAGTGCCGCCCCACTCGGGACTACAACCGGGGAGCTGTTTTTT. This encodes CSAAPLGTTTGELFF.

There are many counts of this clonotype. This rearrangement joins TRBV7-9 to TRBJ2-7; D might be TRBD1 or TRBD2, each matching 5 bases. In germline, CDR1 is SEHNR, CDR2 FQNEAQ (reference sequence). Trimming pared 2 bases from V and 4 bases from J, leaving 12 bases between. The length of the CDR3 is 14 residues. The CDR3 is CASSLPGDGYEQYF. CDR3 DNA: TGTGCCAGCAGCTTACCCGGGGACGGTTACGAGCAGTACTTC.

This clonotype was recorded many times. V usage is TRBV2 and J usage is TRBJ2-2, with D possibly matching TRBD1 (6 bases). V lost 5 bases to trimming and J lost 1 base, with 11 bases between them. Germline V gene lookup returns CDR1 SNHLY and CDR2 FYNNEI. The CDR3 totals 15 residues. The CDR3 nucleotides are TGTGCCAGCAGTCCACAGGGTTTGAACACCGGGGAGCTGTTTTTT. Residues: CASSPQGLNTGELFF.

This clonotype was seen more than once but under ten times. A read error may be the cause here, since a much bigger clone is one base away. The V gene is TRBV6-2 or TRBV6-3, the J gene TRBJ2-1, with D possibly TRBD1 on 5 matching bases. CDR3 length: 14 amino acids. Looked up from germline, CDR1 is MNHEY and CDR2 is SVGEGT. The CDR3 coding sequence is TGTGCCAGCACCATAGGGGCGGAGTACAATGCGCAGTTCTTC. Protein: CASTIGAEYNAQFF.

This clonotype was seen ten or more times. In DNA, the CDR3 is TGCGCCAGCAGCTTGGCGGCAGCAGAAGAGACCCAGTACTTC. Its translation is CASSLAAAEETQYF. The chain recombines TRBV5-1 with TRBJ2-5; D is undetermined. CDR1 is SGHRS, CDR2 YFSETQ, per germline. Trimming stripped 0 bases from V and 3 bases from J, with 9 bases between. The CDR3 has 14 amino acids.

This clonotype was observed at least ten times. This rearrangement joins TRBV10-3 to TRBJ1-2, with no clear D. V was pared by 4 bases and J by 3 bases, with 9 bases between. Germline values: CDR1 ENHRY, CDR2 SYGVKD. The CDR3 has 13 residues. CDR3 nucleotide sequence: TGTGCCATCAGTGTATCGGGGTACTATGGCTACACCTTC. This encodes CAISVSGYYGYTF.